These 27 T cell receptor beta chains share one sample of origin, sequenced in a study of cytomegalovirus exposure and HLA in healthy donors. 60 Vbeta and 13 Jbeta primers were used in PCR. Measured with immunoSEQ multiplex PCR; TCRdb has only the in-frame clones, and not every one. The sample has 100,000 or so clones, roughly 70% seen once. The sample taken for sequencing was PBMCs. These receptors all stem from a woman under 30 in good health and CMV-seropositive.

V is TRBV10-3 and J is TRBJ2-7, with D unclear. V gave up 0 bases and J gave up 2 bases, with 8 bases separating them. The CDR3 sequence is 14 residues long. The germline CDR1 and CDR2 sequences are ENHRY and SYGVKD. As DNA, the CDR3 is TGTGCCATCAGTGAGTCGGTAGAGGCCTACGAGCAGTACTTC. As protein: CAISESVEAYEQYF.

This clone has just a few counts. The J gene is TRBJ2-3, the V gene TRBV29-1, with 7 bases lining up with TRBD2. The J segment lost 6 bases and the V segment lost 6 bases, leaving 9 bases of the junction unmatched. This CDR3 is 13 amino acids long. CDR1 and CDR2 (germline): SQVTM, ANQGSEA. The DNA for the CDR3 is TGCAGCGTCCCGACTAGCTCCGTGGATACGCAGTATTTT. Protein product: CSVPTSSVDTQYF.

This clone came up a few times. V is TRBV21-1 and J is TRBJ2-5; the table's D call, TRBD2, was not checked against the DNA. TRBV21-1 is a known pseudogene. The CDR3 length is 16 residues. The CDR3 region is CASSKLPGREQETQYF. Here the CDR3 DNA reads TGTGCCAGCAGCAAACTTCCGGGGAGGGAGCAAGAGACCCAGTACTTC.

The chain couples TRBV30 to TRBJ1-2; 9 bases agree with TRBD1. This CDR3 spans 13 amino acids. The V gene's germline CDR1 is GTSNPN and CDR2 SVGIG (reference sequence). V dropped 1 base and J dropped 7; count of bases not matched to a gene: 4. Here the CDR3 reads CAWSGGQGGGYTF. The CDR3 bases are TGTGCCTGGAGTGGGGGACAGGGTGGTGGCTACACCTTC.

The CDR3, as DNA: TGTGCCAGCAGGAAGGACAGGGAGAGCTCCTACGAGCAGTACTTC. This gives the protein CASRKDRESSYEQYF. The rearrangement uses TRBV6-5 and TRBJ2-7; 8 bases map to TRBD1. The CDR3 length is 15 residues. Germline V gene sequence: CDR1 MNHEY, CDR2 SVGAGI. J gave up 0 bases and V 6 bases, and 7 bases lay outside the gene matches.

This sequence joins TRBV19 and TRBJ2-7, with 10 positions matching TRBD1. This CDR3 has 14 residues. V dropped 5 bases and J dropped 4; count of bases not matched to a gene: 5. Germline assignment: CDR1 LNHDA and CDR2 SQIVND (reference sequence). The CDR3 DNA reads as TGTGCCAGTAGTTTGGGGGACAGGGGATACGAGCAGTACTTC. It codes for CASSLGDRGYEQYF.

The J gene is TRBJ1-2, the V gene TRBV19, with D possibly being TRBD1 (6 bases). Per germline, CDR1 LNHDA and CDR2 SQIVND (reference sequence). The CDR3 runs 13 residues. V dropped 3 bases and J dropped 2 bases, with 7 bases sitting between them. The CDR3 sequence: CASSIDRNYGYTF. The CDR3 DNA sequence: TGTGCCAGTAGTATTGACAGGAACTATGGCTACACCTTC.

The rearrangement links TRBV15 to TRBJ2-7; TRBD1 agrees at 9 bases. With V trimmed by 0 bases and J by 5 bases, 5 bases remained unmatched. CDR1 is LNHNV, CDR2 YYDKDF, per germline (reference sequence). The length of the CDR3 is 15 residues. DNA of the CDR3: TGTGCCACCAGCAGAGATTGGGGACAGGGAAACGAGCAGTACTTC. Protein: CATSRDWGQGNEQYF.

The V call is TRBV4-1, the J call TRBJ1-2, with D tentatively TRBD1 (6 bases). V was clipped by 3 bases and J by 3 bases, with 23 bases between them. Per germline, CDR1 MGHRA and CDR2 YSYEKL. CDR3 length: 18 amino acids. CDR3 DNA sequence: TGCGCCAGCAGCCATCATGCCCCCACAGGGTCTCGGGACTATGGCTACACCTTC. Protein sequence: CASSHHAPTGSRDYGYTF.

This clone was observed a handful of times. This chain connects TRBV30 to TRBJ2-5; D is undetermined. The CDR3 consists of 13 residues. V lost 0 bases and J 1 base, leaving 6 bases between the germline ends. Germline assignment: CDR1 GTSNPN and CDR2 SVGIG (reference sequence). The chain's CDR3 is CAWSVSSQETQYF. CDR3 bases: TGTGCCTGGAGTGTTTCCAGCCAAGAGACCCAGTACTTC.

The gene calls are TRBV5-1 and TRBJ1-1; 7 bases are shared with TRBD1. There are 14 residues in the CDR3. The germline V gene encodes CDR1 SGHRS and CDR2 YFSETQ. V gave up 2 bases and J gave up 8 bases; unmatched junction bases: 9. CDR3 sequence (DNA): TGCGCCAGCAGCTTTGCCTCCAGGGGGTTGGAAGCTTTCTTT. This gives the protein CASSFASRGLEAFF.

The genes are TRBV4-3 and TRBJ2-3, with 9 positions matching TRBD2. There are 17 residues in the CDR3. The V gene's germline CDR1 is LGHNA and CDR2 YSLEER. With 0 bases clipped from V and 6 bases from J, the junction kept 10 bases outside the gene matches. The CDR3, as DNA: TGCGCCAGCAGCCAAGATATGGGGCGGGGGGGGGCCGATACGCAGTATTTT. Encoded protein: CASSQDMGRGGADTQYF.

The chain combines TRBV28 with TRBJ1-5, with TRBD1 matching 8 bases. From germline, CDR1 is MDHEN and CDR2 SYDVKM. Trimming cost V 3 bases and J 11 bases; bases outside gene matches: 3. The CDR3 has 12 amino acids. CDR3 amino acids: CASSLSGGSQHF. CDR3 nucleotides: TGTGCCAGCAGTTTGTCAGGGGGCTCCCAGCATTTT.

This clone was seen just once. V gene TRBV11-1 combines with J gene TRBJ1-1; D ambiguous. Trimming pared 4 bases from V and 4 bases from J, leaving 19 bases between. Germline CDR1 and CDR2: SGHAT and FQDESV (reference sequence). This CDR3 contains 16 residues. The chain's CDR3 is CASSSSAGVRSTEAFF. The CDR3 DNA sequence: TGTGCCAGCAGCTCTTCCGCCGGAGTACGTAGCACTGAAGCTTTCTTT.

The genes are TRBV19 and TRBJ2-7; the D is unclear. This CDR3 spans 12 amino acids. Trimming stripped 6 bases from V and 6 bases from J, with 12 bases between. Germline values: CDR1 LNHDA, CDR2 SQIVND (reference sequence). The DNA of the CDR3 is TGTGCCAGTAGCCGACTGGTGGGCGAGCAGTACTTC. This gives the protein CASSRLVGEQYF.

The rearrangement links TRBV7-2 to TRBJ2-7; unclear D gene. Germline V gene sequence: CDR1 SGHTA, CDR2 FQGNSA. The CDR3 length is 14 residues. The V end lost 5 bases, the J end lost 2 bases, and 13 bases lay between the germline ends. The CDR3 DNA sequence: TGTGCCAGCAGCCCCTTTCGGGTGACCTACGAGCAGTACTTC. Translating gives CASSPFRVTYEQYF.

This clone was seen only a few times. The chain couples TRBV30 to TRBJ2-5; a weak D match, TRBD2 (5 bases). The germline V and J ends were trimmed by 0 bases and 1 base, with 12 bases remaining between them. This CDR3 region has 15 residues. Germline lookup yields CDR1 GTSNPN and CDR2 SVGIG (reference sequence). CDR3 in amino acids: CAWSVQRRIQETQYF. Here the CDR3 DNA reads TGTGCCTGGAGTGTACAGCGGAGGATCCAAGAGACCCAGTACTTC.

Here the CDR3 DNA reads TGTGCCAGCAGCTCAGGGGGCATGGGCACTGAAGCTTTCTTT. Translation gives CASSSGGMGTEAFF. V gene TRBV9 combines with J gene TRBJ1-1; 8 bases map to TRBD1. CDR1 is SGDLS, CDR2 YYNGEE, per germline. Losses at the gene ends were 4 bases for V and 4 bases for J; bases not matched to a gene: 6. The CDR3 is 14 residues long.

This sequence joins TRBV4-2 and TRBJ2-7; 8 nucleotides align to TRBD2. CDR1 is LGHNA and CDR2 is YNFKEQ in the germline V gene. Losses at the gene ends were 5 bases for V and 0 bases for J; bases not matched to a gene: 6. The CDR3 sequence is 15 residues long. CDR3 loop: CASSSRLASSYEQYF. CDR3 in DNA: TGTGCCAGCAGCTCCCGACTAGCGAGCTCCTACGAGCAGTACTTC.

The chain employs TRBV30 and TRBJ2-1, with D possibly matching TRBD2 (6 bases). The CDR3 sequence is 15 residues long. V was clipped by 2 bases and J by 0 bases, with 11 bases between them. Germline CDR1 GTSNPN, CDR2 SVGIG (reference sequence). For the CDR3, the DNA is TGTGCCTGGAGTCCCGGGAGCGGCTCCTACAATGAGCAGTTCTTC. Protein: CAWSPGSGSYNEQFF.

The J gene is TRBJ2-7, the V gene TRBV19; TRBD2 aligns across 8 bases. Germline loops: CDR1 LNHDA, CDR2 SQIVND (reference sequence). This CDR3 has 13 residues. V shed 7 bases, J shed 8 bases, and the junction held 10 bases outside the gene matches. CDR3 DNA sequence: TGTGCCAGTACTTTGCCGGGACTAGATCAGCAGTACTTC. This gives the protein CASTLPGLDQQYF.

The chain has TRBV6-5 and TRBJ2-5; no reliable D call. V lost 6 bases, J lost 1 base, and 12 bases lay in between. This CDR3 comprises 14 residues. Germline V gene sequence: CDR1 MNHEY, CDR2 SVGAGI. The CDR3 loop reads CASRSPTTQETQYF. The CDR3, as DNA: TGTGCCAGCAGGTCCCCGACAACCCAAGAGACCCAGTACTTC.

The V call is TRBV15, the J call TRBJ2-7; perhaps TRBD2 as D (6 bases). The ends were cut back, 5 bases at V and 6 bases at J, with 17 bases in the middle. Germline V CDR1 and CDR2: LNHNV, YYDKDF (reference sequence). The CDR3 is made up of 14 amino acids. The CDR3 is CATSEIGTPSEQYF. In DNA form, the CDR3 reads TGTGCCACCAGCGAAATCGGGACTCCGAGCGAGCAGTACTTC.

This clone was counted a single time. The J gene is TRBJ1-3, the V gene TRBV18; no reliable D call. The CDR3 has 14 residues. Germline V gene sequence: CDR1 KGHSH, CDR2 LQKENI. The V and J ends lost 6 bases and 6 bases respectively, with 15 bases between them. The CDR3 DNA follows: TGTGCCAGCTCTTATACGCAGGAGGAAAACACCATATATTTT. It translates to CASSYTQEENTIYF. Full variable domain (remainder filled in from reference TRBV18 and TRBJ1-3): NAGVMQNPRHLVRRRGQEARLRCSPMKGHSHVYWYRQLPEEGLKFMVYLQKENIIDESGMPKERFSAEFPKEGPSILRIQQVVRGDSAAYFCASSYTQEENTIYFGEGSWLTVV.

V and J are TRBV4-3 and TRBJ1-2, with D unresolved. Germline assignment: CDR1 LGHNA and CDR2 YSLEER. The CDR3 runs 15 residues. Trimming pared 0 bases from V and 5 bases from J, leaving 13 bases between. The CDR3 DNA follows: TGCGCCAGCAGCCAAGAGCGAGATCCCTTGTATGGCTACACCTTC. Protein product: CASSQERDPLYGYTF.

This chain uses TRBV18 with TRBJ2-1, with 9 positions matching TRBD2. The ends lost 0 bases at V and 9 bases at J; junction bases unmatched: 6. This CDR3 region has 15 residues. CDR1 and CDR2 (germline): KGHSH, LQKENI. Here the CDR3 DNA reads TGTGCCAGCTCACCACCGGGACTAGCTTCGGGTGAGCAGTTCTTC. This sequence encodes CASSPPGLASGEQFF. Supplemented by reference TRBV18 and TRBJ2-1, the full variable domain reads NAGVMQNPRHLVRRRGQEARLRCSPMKGHSHVYWYRQLPEEGLKFMVYLQKENIIDESGMPKERFSAEFPKEGPSILRIQQVVRGDSAAYFCASSPPGLASGEQFFGPGTRLTVL.

The chain employs TRBV2 and TRBJ2-3; D perhaps matches TRBD1 (5 bases). Deletions cut 8 bases from V and 2 bases from J, with 17 bases between. The CDR3 is 15 residues long. From germline, CDR1 is SNHLY and CDR2 FYNNEI. Here the CDR3 reads CASPDIGRHTDTQYF. CDR3 nucleotide sequence: TGTGCCAGCCCGGACATTGGAAGGCACACAGATACGCAGTATTTT.